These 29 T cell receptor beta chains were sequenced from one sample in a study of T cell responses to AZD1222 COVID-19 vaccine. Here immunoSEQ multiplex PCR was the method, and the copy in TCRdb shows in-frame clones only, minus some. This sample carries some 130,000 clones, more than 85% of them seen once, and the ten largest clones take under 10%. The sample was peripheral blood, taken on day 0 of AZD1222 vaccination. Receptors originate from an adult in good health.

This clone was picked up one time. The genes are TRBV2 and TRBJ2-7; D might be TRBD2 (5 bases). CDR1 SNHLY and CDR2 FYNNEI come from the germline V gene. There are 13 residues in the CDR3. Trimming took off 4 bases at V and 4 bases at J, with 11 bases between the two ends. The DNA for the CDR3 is TGTGCCAGCAGTGTGTGGTGGAGGTACGAGCAGTACTTC. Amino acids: CASSVWWRYEQYF.

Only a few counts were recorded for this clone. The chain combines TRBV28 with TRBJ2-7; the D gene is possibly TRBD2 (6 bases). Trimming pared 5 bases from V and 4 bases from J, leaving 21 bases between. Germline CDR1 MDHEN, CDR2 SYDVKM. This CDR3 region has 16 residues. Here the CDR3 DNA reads TGTGCCAGCAGTCCTCCCCCCCGACTAGTAGTGTACGAGCAGTACTTC. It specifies CASSPPPRLVVYEQYF.

CDR3 sequence: CASSTSGGPEAFF. CDR3 bases: TGTGCCAGCAGTACCTCAGGGGGGCCCGAAGCTTTCTTT. The genes are TRBV27 and TRBJ1-1, with TRBD1 identical over 7 bases. V lost 5 bases and J lost 8; bases outside the gene matches: 8. Germline-derived CDR1 and CDR2 are MNHEY and SMNVEV (reference sequence). CDR3 size: 13 residues.

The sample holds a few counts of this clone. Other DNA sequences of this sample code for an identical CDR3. The CDR3 nucleotides are TGTGCCAGCAGTGAAGTTCGGGCGCGGAATTCACCCCTCCACTTT. Amino acid sequence: CASSEVRARNSPLHF. The gene calls are TRBV2 and TRBJ1-6; no clear D. Trimming shortened V by 1 base and J by 7 bases, and 11 bases separated the two germline ends. This CDR3 is 15 amino acids long. Germline V gene lookup returns CDR1 SNHLY and CDR2 FYNNEI.

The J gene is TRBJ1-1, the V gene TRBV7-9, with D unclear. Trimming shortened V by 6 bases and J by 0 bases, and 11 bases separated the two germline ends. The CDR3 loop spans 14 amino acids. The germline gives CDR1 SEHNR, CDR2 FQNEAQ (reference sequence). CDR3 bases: TGTGCCAGCAGTGACTCGCGGATGAACACTGAAGCTTTCTTT. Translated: CASSDSRMNTEAFF.

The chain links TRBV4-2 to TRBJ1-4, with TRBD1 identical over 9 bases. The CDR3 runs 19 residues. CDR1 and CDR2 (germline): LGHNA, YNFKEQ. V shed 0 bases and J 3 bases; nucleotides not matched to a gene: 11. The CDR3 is CASSQDVLLDRGANEKLFF. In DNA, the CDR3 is TGTGCCAGCAGCCAAGATGTTCTTTTAGACAGGGGGGCTAATGAAAAACTGTTTTTT.

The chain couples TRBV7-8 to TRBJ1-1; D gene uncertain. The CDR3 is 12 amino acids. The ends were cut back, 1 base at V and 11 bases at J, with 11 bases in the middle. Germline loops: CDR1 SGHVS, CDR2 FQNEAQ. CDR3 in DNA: TGTGCCAGCAGCTTAGGGAGTGGATTGGCTTTCTTT. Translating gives CASSLGSGLAFF. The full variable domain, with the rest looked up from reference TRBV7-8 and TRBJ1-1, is GAGVSQSPRYKVAKRGQDVALRCDPISGHVSLFWYQQALGQGPEFLTYFQNEAQLDKSGLPSDRFFAERPEGSVSTLKIQRTQQEDSAVYLCASSLGSGLAFFGQGTRLTVV.

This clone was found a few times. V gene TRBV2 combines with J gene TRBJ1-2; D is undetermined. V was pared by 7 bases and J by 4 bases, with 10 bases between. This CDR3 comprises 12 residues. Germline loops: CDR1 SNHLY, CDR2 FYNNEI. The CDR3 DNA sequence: TGTGCCAGCACGTCCCTTCCCTATGGCTACACCTTC. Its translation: CASTSLPYGYTF.

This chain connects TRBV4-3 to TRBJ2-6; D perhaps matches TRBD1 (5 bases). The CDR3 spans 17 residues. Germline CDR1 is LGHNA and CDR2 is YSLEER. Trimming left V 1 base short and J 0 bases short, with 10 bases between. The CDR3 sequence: CASSQGDQGSGANVLTF. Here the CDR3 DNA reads TGCGCCAGCAGCCAAGGTGATCAGGGCTCTGGGGCCAACGTCCTGACTTTC.

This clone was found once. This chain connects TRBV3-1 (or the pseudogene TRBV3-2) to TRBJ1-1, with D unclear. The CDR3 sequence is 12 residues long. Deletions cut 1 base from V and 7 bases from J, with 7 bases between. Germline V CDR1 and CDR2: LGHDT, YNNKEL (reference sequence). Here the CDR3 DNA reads TGTGCCAGCAGCCAAGTTCCCATTGAAGCTTTCTTT. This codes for CASSQVPIEAFF.

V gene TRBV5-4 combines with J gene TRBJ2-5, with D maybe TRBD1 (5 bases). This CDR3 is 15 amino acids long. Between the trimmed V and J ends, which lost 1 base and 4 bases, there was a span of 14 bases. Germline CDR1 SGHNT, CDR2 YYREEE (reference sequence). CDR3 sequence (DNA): TGTGCCAGCAGCTTGAAATACAGGAATGGAGAGACCCAGTACTTC. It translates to CASSLKYRNGETQYF.

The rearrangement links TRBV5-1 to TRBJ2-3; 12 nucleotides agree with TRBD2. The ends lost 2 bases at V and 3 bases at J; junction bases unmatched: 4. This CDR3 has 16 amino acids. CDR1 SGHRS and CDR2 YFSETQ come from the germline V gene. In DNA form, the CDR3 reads TGCGCCAGCAGCTTAGACGGACTAGCGGGGACAGATACGCAGTATTTT. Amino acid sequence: CASSLDGLAGTDTQYF.

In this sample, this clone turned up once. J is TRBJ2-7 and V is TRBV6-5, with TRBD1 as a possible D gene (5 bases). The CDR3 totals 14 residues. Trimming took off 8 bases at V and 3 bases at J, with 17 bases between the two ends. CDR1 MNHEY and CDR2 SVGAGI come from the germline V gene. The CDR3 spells CASENGQSGYEQYF. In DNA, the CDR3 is TGTGCCAGCGAAAATGGACAATCGGGCTACGAGCAGTACTTC.

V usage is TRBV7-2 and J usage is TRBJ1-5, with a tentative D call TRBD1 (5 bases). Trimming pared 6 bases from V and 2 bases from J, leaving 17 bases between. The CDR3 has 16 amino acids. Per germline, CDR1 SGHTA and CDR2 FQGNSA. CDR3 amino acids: CASRPGGSAGNQPQHF. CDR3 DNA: TGTGCCAGCAGACCTGGGGGATCAGCGGGCAATCAGCCCCAGCATTTT.

CDR3 nucleotides: TGTGCCAGCAGCTTAGGTCCCCTCAGTACGGGCTATGGCTACACCTTC. Protein sequence: CASSLGPLSTGYGYTF. The chain carries TRBV7-2 and TRBJ1-2; unclear D gene. The germline CDR1 and CDR2 sequences are SGHTA and FQGNSA. Trimming cost V 1 base and J 4 bases, with 16 bases left between them. The CDR3 is 16 residues long.

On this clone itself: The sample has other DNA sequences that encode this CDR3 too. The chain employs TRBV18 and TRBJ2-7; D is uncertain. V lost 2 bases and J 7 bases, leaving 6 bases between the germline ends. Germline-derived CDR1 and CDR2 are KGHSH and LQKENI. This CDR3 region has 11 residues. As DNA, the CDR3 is TGTGCCAGCTCACCAGGTCGGGAGCAGTACTTC. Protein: CASSPGREQYF.

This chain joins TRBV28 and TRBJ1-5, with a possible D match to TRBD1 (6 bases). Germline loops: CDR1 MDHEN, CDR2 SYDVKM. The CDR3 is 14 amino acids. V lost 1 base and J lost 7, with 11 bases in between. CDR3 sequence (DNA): TGTGCCAGCAGTTTATTACAGGGACGACAGCCCCAGCATTTT. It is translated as CASSLLQGRQPQHF.

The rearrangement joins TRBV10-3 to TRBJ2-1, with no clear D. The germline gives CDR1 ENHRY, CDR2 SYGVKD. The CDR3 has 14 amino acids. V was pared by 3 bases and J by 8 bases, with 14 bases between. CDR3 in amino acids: CAISEGPREYEQFF. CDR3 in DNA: TGTGCCATCAGTGAAGGGCCAAGAGAGTATGAGCAGTTCTTC.

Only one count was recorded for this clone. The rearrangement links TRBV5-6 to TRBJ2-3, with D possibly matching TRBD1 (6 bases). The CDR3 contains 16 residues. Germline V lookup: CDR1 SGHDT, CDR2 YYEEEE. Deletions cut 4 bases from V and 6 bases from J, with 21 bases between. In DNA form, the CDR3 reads TGTGCCAGCAGCCCAAAAACAGGGTCGAGGCCGGATACGCAGTATTTT. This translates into CASSPKTGSRPDTQYF.

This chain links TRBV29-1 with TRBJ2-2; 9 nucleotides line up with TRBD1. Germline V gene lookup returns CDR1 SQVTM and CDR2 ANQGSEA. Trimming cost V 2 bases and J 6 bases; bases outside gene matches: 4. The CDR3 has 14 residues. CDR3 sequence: CSVEKGQGSGELFF. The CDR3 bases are TGCAGCGTTGAAAAGGGACAGGGTTCCGGGGAGCTGTTTTTT.

The CDR3: CASSPPGRRNTIYF. Here the CDR3 DNA reads TGTGCCAGCAGCCCCCCTGGCAGAAGAAACACCATATATTTT. The chain couples TRBV6-5 to TRBJ1-3; D is unclear. Per the germline V gene, CDR1 is MNHEY and CDR2 is SVGAGI. The ends were cut back, 6 bases at V and 5 bases at J, with 14 bases in the middle. The CDR3 has 14 residues.

The CDR3 is CASSPPGSNQPQHF. Here the CDR3 DNA reads TGTGCCAGCAGCCCCCCGGGTAGCAATCAGCCCCAGCATTTT. The J gene is TRBJ1-5, the V gene TRBV7-9; no clear D. Trimming stripped 5 bases from V and 0 bases from J, with 8 bases between. This CDR3 is 14 amino acids long. CDR1 is SEHNR and CDR2 is FQNEAQ in the germline V gene (reference sequence).

CDR3 DNA sequence: TGTGCCAGCAGCTTAGGACTAGTAAATGAGCAGTTCTTC. Amino acids: CASSLGLVNEQFF. This rearrangement joins TRBV7-2 to TRBJ2-1; D perhaps matches TRBD2 (6 bases). CDR1 and CDR2 from the germline V gene are SGHTA and FQGNSA. This CDR3 is 13 amino acids long. Trimming took off 1 base at V and 7 bases at J, with 8 bases between the two ends.

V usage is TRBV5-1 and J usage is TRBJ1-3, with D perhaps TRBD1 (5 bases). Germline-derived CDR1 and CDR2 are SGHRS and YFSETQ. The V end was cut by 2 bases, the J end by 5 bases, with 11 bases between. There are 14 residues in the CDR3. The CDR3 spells CASSLNLDRNTIYF. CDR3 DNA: TGCGCCAGCAGCTTAAACTTGGACAGAAACACCATATATTTT. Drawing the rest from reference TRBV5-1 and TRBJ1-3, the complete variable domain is KAGVTQTPRYLIKTRGQQVTLSCSPISGHRSVSWYQQTPGQGLQFLFEYFSETQRNKGNFPGRFSGRQFSNSRSEMNVSTLELGDSALYLCASSLNLDRNTIYFGEGSWLTVV.

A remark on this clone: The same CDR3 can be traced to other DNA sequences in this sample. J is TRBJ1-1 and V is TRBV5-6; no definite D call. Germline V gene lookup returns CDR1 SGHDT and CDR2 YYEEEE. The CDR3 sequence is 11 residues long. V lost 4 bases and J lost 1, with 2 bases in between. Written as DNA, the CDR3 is TGTGCCAGCAGCCGGAACACTGAAGCTTTCTTT. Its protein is CASSRNTEAFF.

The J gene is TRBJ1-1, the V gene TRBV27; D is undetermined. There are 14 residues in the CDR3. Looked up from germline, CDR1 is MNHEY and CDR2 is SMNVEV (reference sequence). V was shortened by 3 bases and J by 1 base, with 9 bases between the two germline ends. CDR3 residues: CASSLREGNTEAFF. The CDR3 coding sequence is TGTGCCAGCAGTTTGAGGGAGGGGAACACTGAAGCTTTCTTT.

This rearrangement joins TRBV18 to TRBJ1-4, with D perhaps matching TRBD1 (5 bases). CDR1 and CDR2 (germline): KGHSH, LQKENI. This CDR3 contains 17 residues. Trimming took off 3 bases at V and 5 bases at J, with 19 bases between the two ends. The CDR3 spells CASSPSGPVGGNEKLFF. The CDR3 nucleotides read TGTGCCAGCTCACCGTCGGGCCCAGTGGGGGGGAATGAAAAACTGTTTTTT.

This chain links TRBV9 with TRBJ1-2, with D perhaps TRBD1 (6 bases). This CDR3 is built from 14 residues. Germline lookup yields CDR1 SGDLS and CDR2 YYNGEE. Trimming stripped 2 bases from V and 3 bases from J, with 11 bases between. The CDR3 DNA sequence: TGTGCCAGCAGCGTCGGGGGCGGGGACTATGGCTACACCTTC. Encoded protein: CASSVGGGDYGYTF.

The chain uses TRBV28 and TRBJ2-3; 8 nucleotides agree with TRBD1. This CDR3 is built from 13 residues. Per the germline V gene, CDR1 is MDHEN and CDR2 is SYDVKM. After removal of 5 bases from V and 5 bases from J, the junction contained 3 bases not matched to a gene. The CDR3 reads CASSPTGGDTQYF. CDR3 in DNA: TGTGCCAGCAGTCCCACAGGGGGAGATACGCAGTATTTT.